This T cell receptor beta chain was profiled in a study of T cells in Graves' hyperthyroidism and ophthalmopathy. The V gene end was trimmed by 4 bases and the J gene end by 5 bases; junction bases not matched to a gene: 7. The germline gives CDR1 SNHLY, CDR2 FYNNEI. This CDR3 has 15 amino acids. Diagnoses were made from clinical symptoms, serum measures (thyroxine and TRAb), thyroid ultrasound and orbital computed tomography. This clonotype has at least ten counts. Researchers amplified the TCR beta CDR3 regions from RNA transcripts. First-round RT-PCR of the TCR CDR3 relied on the HTBI primer set. In TCRdb, the multiplex PCR reads were re-called with MiXCR into one record per CDR3 protein. The table records around 350,000 distinct CDR3 sequences, 20% to 25% of them present only once.

The clonotype comes from a man aged 50 or older with Graves' hyperthyroidism. The chain links TRBV2 to TRBJ1-1; TRBD1 agrees at 10 bases. Sequences were obtained from blood. The CDR3: CASSVTSGQGTEAFF. The CDR3 bases are TGTGCCAGCAGTGTCACGTCGGGACAGGGGACTGAAGCTTTCTTT.